The source of this TCR beta chain is a study of Graves' ophthalmopathy and Graves' hyperthyroidism. Study-wide context: Peripheral blood sampling occurred at initial diagnosis, before any treatment.

This clonotype was recorded at least ten times. Moderate-to-severe activity, CAS ≥3, NOSPECS ≥4 and a duration under 3 months were seen in donors with ophthalmopathy. Pregnant or lactating patients and those with other autoimmune diseases or uncontrolled infections were excluded. Someone took the PBMCs out of 8.5 to 10 ml of fresh peripheral blood. Amplifying from RNA transcripts, the study obtained TCR beta CDR3 regions. The first round was an RT-PCR with HTBI primers, and the second round was a multiplex PCR. Each CDR3 protein gets one entry after TCRdb re-called the multiplex PCR reads with MiXCR. The repertoire holds approximately 700,000 distinct CDR3 sequences, with about 44% as singletons. The sample consisted of peripheral blood. The TCR originated in an adult man with Graves' ophthalmopathy.

The CDR3 DNA follows: TGTGCCAGCAGCCGGACTAGCGGAGAGGGGTACTTC. Its translation: CASSRTSGEGYF. The genes are TRBV12-3 or TRBV12-4 and TRBJ2-5; 10 bases are a match to TRBD2. CDR3 length equals 12 residues. V dropped 6 bases and J dropped 13; count of bases not matched to a gene: 8.